This T cell receptor (beta chain) emerged from a study of blood T cell repertoires in COVID-19. In the study overall: Material from acute and convalescent COVID-19 was sourced from the United States, Italy and Spain.

Profiled with immunoSEQ multiplex PCR; TCRdb holds only in-frame clones, not every one. This sample has more than 150,000 clones, with around four fifths found just once. This CDR3 spans 15 amino acids. V was trimmed by 7 bases and J by 0 bases, leaving 15 bases between them. Germline values: CDR1 SNHLY, CDR2 FYNNEI. Sequencing was performed on peripheral blood. The receptor was isolated from a woman in her sixties or seventies with acute or convalescent COVID-19. The V and J genes are TRBV2 and TRBJ1-2; perhaps TRBD1 as D (5 bases). The CDR3 is CASTATGTSNYGYTF. CDR3 coding DNA: TGTGCCAGCACTGCAACCGGGACTTCTAACTATGGCTACACCTTC.